Included here is one T cell receptor (beta chain) sequence, with context. It lacks a known antigen. One base away there is no much larger clone; base qualities are not given. This entry comes from a study of beta chain features in type 1 diabetes (dated by TCRdb to 2017 to 2018). Looking at the study overall: Mean age, gender distribution, total cell number and subset yield did not differ between patients and healthy donors. Across all samples, some 100,000,000 sorted cells were examined, and cell number per subset correlated strongly with RNA yield. In the study, recently diagnosed type 1 diabetes patients and matched healthy donors were compared on the TCRB repertoires of their sorted circulating CD4+ T cell subsets. Whereas all 30 or so donors provided naive and central memory subsets, regulatory and stem cell-like memory subsets were isolated from just 8 patients and about 8 healthy donors.

Broad study findings and their caveats: Only small numbers of individuals were included in the HLA sub-analyses, which left unresolved whether HLA type had any influence on TCRB rearrangement. PCR might favor shorter templates, but patient and control samples were amplified and corrected together, so any skew would affect both groups equally. At VDJ recombination sites, patients with type 1 diabetes made fewer insertions and deleted more nucleotides, a pattern implying thymic rearrangement abnormalities. Sequencing cDNA rather than genomic DNA could over-represent highly expressing activated cells, although activation and CD3 levels did not differ between groups. Naive, central memory and regulatory TCRB repertoires appeared to be more similar among patients than among healthy donors. Type 1 diabetes patients showed a moderate but significant shortening of TCRB CDR3 length in all four CD4+ subsets.

A single peripheral blood draw of around 0.11 L on average was collected from each donor into heparinised tubes. Naive, central memory, regulatory and stem cell-like memory CD4+ T cells were sorted on a BD FACSAria II using a panel including CD45RO, CCR7, CD25, CD127, CD95 and CD27. Every sorted population had a purity above 95%. PBMCs were isolated right away by Lymphoprep density gradient centrifugation and were stained directly, without culture. To minimize batch effects, samples were stained and sorted in pairs, one healthy donor with one patient per experiment. All of the isolated RNA was reverse transcribed with the High Capacity cDNA Reverse Transcription Kit, so expressed TCRB transcripts were sequenced. Deep immunoSEQ sequencing was applied to naive, central memory and regulatory T cell samples, giving an average of roughly 3.5 million total reads per sample. Sorted cells were lysed in RLT buffer and RNA was extracted with DNase-treated RNeasy Micro or Mini kits, depending on cell number. To prevent cross-contamination, each cell subset was processed individually, whereas patient and healthy donor samples were processed jointly. The immunoSEQ multiplex PCR was used to amplify TCRB sequences from cDNA, yielding 87-bp fragments that span the CDR3 region. The amplicons were sequenced using the Illumina HiSeq platform. The paper's data handling went like this. PCR bias was computationally corrected using synthetic template baselines, reads within Hamming distance 2 were collapsed, and singletons that could not be merged were discarded. By aligning reads against IMGT, V, D and J genes, CDR3 length, and insertions or deletions at six rearrangement sites were assigned. Within each subset, clonotype counts were normalized to the number of sorted cells before true diversity and Gini coefficients were calculated with the tcR R package. Repertoire sharing was quantified using the overlap coefficient calculated on TCRB nucleotide sequences. As a proxy for the pre-selection repertoire, out-of-frame TCRB sequences from naive cells were analyzed. Entries here come from immuneACCESS through TCRdb and include only in-frame sequences with V and J called. Some clones fail to appear in such tables; in the studies checked, an unresolved V gene covers under half of the shortfall, and the cause of the remainder is unknown. The V and J calls and clone size are taken from that table; D and trimming were inferred from the DNA. This sample has about 930,000 clones in its table, and roughly 15% of those were observed once. Of the sample, roughly 0.025% is held by the ten largest clones.

Its CDR3 holds 16 amino acids, cysteine through phenylalanine. Of all the DNA, just the CDR3 is kept, 48 bases in frame from base 1. CDR1 and CDR2, looked up from the germline V gene, are LGHNA and YSLEER. Unmatched junction bases come to 10, with V trimmed by 1 base and J by 6 bases. Specimen: naive CD4+ T cells from blood. Interpreted using the paper, the cell subset or site label stands for: true naive CD4+ T cells. This sequence uses TRBV4-3 and TRBJ2-3; 7 bases in between match TRBD2. The sequence was collected from a woman between 18 and 29 years old in good health. The bases are TGCGCCAGCAGCCAAGTTATCCGGGCGGGGGTGGATACGCAGTATTTT. Its protein reads: CASSQVIRAGVDTQYF.